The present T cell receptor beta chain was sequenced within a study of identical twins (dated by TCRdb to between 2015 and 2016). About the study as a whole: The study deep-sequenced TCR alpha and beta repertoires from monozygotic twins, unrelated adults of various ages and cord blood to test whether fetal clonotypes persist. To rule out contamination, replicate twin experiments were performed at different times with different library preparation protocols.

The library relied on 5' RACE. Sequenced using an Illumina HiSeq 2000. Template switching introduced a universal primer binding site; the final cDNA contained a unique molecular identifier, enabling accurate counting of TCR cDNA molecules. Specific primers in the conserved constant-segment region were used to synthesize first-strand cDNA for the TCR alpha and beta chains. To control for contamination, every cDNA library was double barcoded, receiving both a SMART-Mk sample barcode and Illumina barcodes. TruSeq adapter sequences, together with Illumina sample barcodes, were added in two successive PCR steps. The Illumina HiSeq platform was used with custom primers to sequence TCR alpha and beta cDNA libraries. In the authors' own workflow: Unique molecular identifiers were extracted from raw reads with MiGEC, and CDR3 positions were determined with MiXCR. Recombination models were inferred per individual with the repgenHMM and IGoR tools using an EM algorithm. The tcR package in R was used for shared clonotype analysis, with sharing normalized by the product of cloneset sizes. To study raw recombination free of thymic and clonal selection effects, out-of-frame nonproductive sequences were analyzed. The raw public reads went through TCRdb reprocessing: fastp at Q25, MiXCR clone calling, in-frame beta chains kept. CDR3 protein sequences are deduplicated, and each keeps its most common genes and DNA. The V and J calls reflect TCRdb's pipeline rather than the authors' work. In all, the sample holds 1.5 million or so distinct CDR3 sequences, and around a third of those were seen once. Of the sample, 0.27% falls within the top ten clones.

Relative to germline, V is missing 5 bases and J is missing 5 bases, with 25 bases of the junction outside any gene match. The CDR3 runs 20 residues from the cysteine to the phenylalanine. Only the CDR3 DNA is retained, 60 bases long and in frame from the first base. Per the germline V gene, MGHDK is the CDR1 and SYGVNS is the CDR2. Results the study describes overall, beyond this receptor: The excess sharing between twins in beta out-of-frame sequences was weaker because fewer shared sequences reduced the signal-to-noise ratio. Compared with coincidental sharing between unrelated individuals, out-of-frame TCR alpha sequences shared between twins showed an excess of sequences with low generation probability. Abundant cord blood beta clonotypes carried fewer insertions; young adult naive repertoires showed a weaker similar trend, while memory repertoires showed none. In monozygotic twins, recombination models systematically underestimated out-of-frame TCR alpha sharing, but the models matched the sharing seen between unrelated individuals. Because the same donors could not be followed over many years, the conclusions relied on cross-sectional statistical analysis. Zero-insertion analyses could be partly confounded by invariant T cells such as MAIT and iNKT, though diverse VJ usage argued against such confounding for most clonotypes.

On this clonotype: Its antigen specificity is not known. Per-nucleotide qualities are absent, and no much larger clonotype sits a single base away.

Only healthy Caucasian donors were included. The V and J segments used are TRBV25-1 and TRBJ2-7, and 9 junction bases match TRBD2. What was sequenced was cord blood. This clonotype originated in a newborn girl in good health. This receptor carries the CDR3 CASSPKPAGGLAHFSHEQYF. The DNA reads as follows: TGTGCCAGCAGTCCGAAACCAGCGGGAGGTTTGGCCCATTTTTCCCACGAGCAGTACTTC.